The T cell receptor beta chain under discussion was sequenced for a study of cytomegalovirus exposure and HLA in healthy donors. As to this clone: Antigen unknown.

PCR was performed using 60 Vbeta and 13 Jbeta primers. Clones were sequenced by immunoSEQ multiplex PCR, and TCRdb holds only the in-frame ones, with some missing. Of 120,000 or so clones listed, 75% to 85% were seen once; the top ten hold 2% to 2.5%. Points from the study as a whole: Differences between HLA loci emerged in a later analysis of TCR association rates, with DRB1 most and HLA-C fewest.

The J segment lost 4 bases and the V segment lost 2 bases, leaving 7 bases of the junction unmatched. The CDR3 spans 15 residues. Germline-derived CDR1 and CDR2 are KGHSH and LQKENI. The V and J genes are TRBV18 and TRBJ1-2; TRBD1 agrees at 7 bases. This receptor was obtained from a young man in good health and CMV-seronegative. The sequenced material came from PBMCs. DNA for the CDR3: TGTGCCAGCTCACCATCGCGGGGACAGTTCTATGGCTACACCTTC. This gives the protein CASSPSRGQFYGYTF.